These 14 T cell receptor beta chains share one sample of origin, sequenced in a study of shared clonotypes between healthy human individuals. TCRdb's table, derived via immunoSEQ multiplex PCR, lists solely in-frame clones and lacks some. This sample carries about 1 million clones, 65% to 75% of them seen once, and the ten largest clones take about 1.5%. The specimen was memory CD4+ T cells sorted from blood. The subset was: CD45RA-negative fraction. Source of these receptors: a man in his late teens or twenties in good health.

V usage is TRBV4-1 and J usage is TRBJ2-1, with 7 nucleotides matching TRBD2. The CDR3 runs to 17 residues. After removal of 0 bases from V and 2 bases from J, the junction contained 7 bases not matched to a gene. CDR1 and CDR2 from the germline V gene are MGHRA and YSYEKL. This CDR3 is CASSQDFASGTYNEQFF. CDR3 nucleotide sequence: TGCGCCAGCAGCCAAGATTTTGCTAGCGGTACCTACAATGAGCAGTTCTTC.

This clone was observed once. The same CDR3 is also encoded by other DNA sequences in this sample. The chain recombines TRBV7-9 with TRBJ2-1; D is unresolved. This CDR3 contains 12 residues. The germline V and J ends were trimmed by 3 bases and 6 bases, with 6 bases remaining between them. Germline V CDR1 and CDR2: SEHNR, FQNEAQ (reference sequence). Here the CDR3 DNA reads TGTGCCAGCAGCTTGTCCGGCAATGAGCAGTTCTTC. This translates into CASSLSGNEQFF.

This rearrangement joins TRBV19 to TRBJ2-7; 10 bases agree with TRBD2. The V gene's germline CDR1 is LNHDA and CDR2 SQIVND (reference sequence). The J segment lost 4 bases and the V segment lost 6 bases, leaving 6 bases of the junction unmatched. The length of the CDR3 is 14 residues. CDR3 coding DNA: TGTGCCAGTAGCCCCAGCGGGGGGGTATACGAGCAGTACTTC. Amino acids: CASSPSGGVYEQYF.

J is TRBJ1-5 and V is TRBV7-6; D call uncertain. CDR3 size: 16 residues. The V gene's germline CDR1 is SGHVS and CDR2 FNYEAQ. The V and J ends lost 1 base and 0 bases respectively, with 10 bases between them. The CDR3 sequence: CASSLGAGPSNQPQHF. Written as DNA, the CDR3 is TGTGCCAGCAGCTTAGGGGCAGGCCCTAGCAATCAGCCCCAGCATTTT.

This clone has only a few counts. V is TRBV6-5 and J is TRBJ1-5; D gene ambiguous. V lost 9 bases to trimming and J lost 3 bases, with 18 bases between them. Germline V gene lookup returns CDR1 MNHEY and CDR2 SVGAGI. This CDR3 contains 15 residues. The CDR3 is CARSNRADLNQPQHF. The CDR3 DNA follows: TGTGCCAGATCAAACCGGGCAGACCTCAATCAGCCCCAGCATTTT.

The genes are TRBV19 and TRBJ2-1; D call uncertain. Trimming took 0 bases from V and 7 from J, leaving 13 bases between them. The CDR3 has 15 amino acids. Germline V lookup: CDR1 LNHDA, CDR2 SQIVND (reference sequence). In nucleotides, the CDR3 is TGTGCCAGTAGTATAGATCTAATCAGCCTGAATGAGCAGTTCTTC. It encodes CASSIDLISLNEQFF.

The chain joins TRBV21-1 to TRBJ2-7; TRBD1, the table's D call, lacks a check against the DNA. TRBV21-1 is tagged as a pseudogene. The CDR3 loop spans 13 amino acids. The CDR3 DNA reads TGTGCCAGCAGCGCGACAGGGGAATACGAGCAGTACTTC. Protein: CASSATGEYEQYF.

The rearrangement links TRBV27 to TRBJ1-6; D gene unclear. Germline CDR1 is MNHEY and CDR2 is SMNVEV (reference sequence). This CDR3 contains 13 residues. V was trimmed by 6 bases and J by 6 bases, leaving 9 bases between them. Here the CDR3 reads CASRGSINSPLHF. The DNA for the CDR3 is TGTGCCAGCAGGGGGTCTATTAATTCACCCCTCCACTTT.

This clone was picked up a small number of times. V gene TRBV19 combines with J gene TRBJ2-7; TRBD2 might be the D (7 bases). The CDR3 has 15 residues. V was shortened by 3 bases and J by 5 bases, with 17 bases between the two germline ends. Per germline, CDR1 LNHDA and CDR2 SQIVND (reference sequence). The CDR3 DNA follows: TGTGCCAGTAGTATTCGGGGGGCAAATATGGACGAGCAGTACTTC. It is translated as CASSIRGANMDEQYF.

The genes are TRBV28 and TRBJ1-3; D is uncertain. The germline CDR1 and CDR2 sequences are MDHEN and SYDVKM. V was shortened by 5 bases and J by 0 bases, with 8 bases between the two germline ends. The CDR3 consists of 14 residues. CDR3 nucleotide sequence: TGTGCCAGCAGTCGACACGACTCTGGAAACACCATATATTTT. Translating it yields CASSRHDSGNTIYF.

This chain connects TRBV7-8 to TRBJ1-4; tentative D call: TRBD1 (5 bases). V was shortened by 5 bases and J by 8 bases, with 18 bases between the two germline ends. The CDR3 covers 15 residues. Germline V CDR1 and CDR2: SGHVS, FQNEAQ. As DNA, the CDR3 is TGTGCCAGCAGCGCTTCAGGGAAGGGTCGCGAAAAACTGTTTTTT. It codes for CASSASGKGREKLFF.

The CDR3 here is CASSPTSGGYNEQFF. The CDR3 bases are TGTGCCAGCAGTCCAACTAGCGGGGGATACAATGAGCAGTTCTTC. This chain joins TRBV6-1 and TRBJ2-1, with 11 bases that match TRBD2. V trimming: 5 bases; J trimming: 4 bases; junction bases outside the gene matches: 4. The germline gives CDR1 MNHNS, CDR2 SASEGT. The CDR3 runs 15 residues.

This clone turned up a few times. The chain has TRBV2 and TRBJ2-1; D is undetermined. CDR1 and CDR2 from the germline V gene are SNHLY and FYNNEI. This CDR3 has 13 amino acids. V was trimmed by 4 bases and J by 3 bases, leaving 7 bases between them. The CDR3 loop reads CASSALDYNEQFF. The CDR3 region has the DNA TGTGCCAGCAGTGCCTTGGACTACAATGAGCAGTTCTTC.

Worth noting for this clone: The junction and the germline gene differ at one end; a read error may be behind it. The chain combines TRBV19 with TRBJ2-1; 9 positions match TRBD2. This CDR3 contains 12 residues. Germline values: CDR1 LNHDA, CDR2 SQIVND (reference sequence). The CDR3 reads CASSMGGGELFF. The DNA for the CDR3 is TGTGCCAGTAGTATGGGCGGGGGGGAGCTGTTCTTC. The complete variable domain, with remaining parts taken from reference TRBV19 and TRBJ2-1, reads DGGITQSPKYLFRKEGQNVTLSCEQNLNHDAMYWYRQDPGQGLRLIYYSQIVNDFQKGDIAEGYSVSREKKESFPLTVTSAQKNPTAFYLCASSMGGGELFFGPGTRLTVL.